The text below deals with one TCR beta chain. This specimen comes from a study of blood T cell repertoires in COVID-19. As for the study in general: The analysed material was cDNA or gDNA that came from T cells, B-cell-depleted T cells, or PBMCs.

V was cut by 4 bases and J by 5 bases, with 14 bases left in between. This CDR3 has 14 amino acids. Germline values: CDR1 MNHEY, CDR2 SVGAGI. Sequencing was performed with immunoSEQ multiplex PCR; in TCRdb, only in-frame clones are kept and a portion is missing. This table has 360,000 or so clones, around four fifths appearing once. Enrollees, roughly 18 to 90 years old, lived in approximately 25 US areas. Cohorts were based on clinical histories the participants reported. Recovered status applied to Cohort 3 donors who had two consecutive negative PCRs. It also applied to those with clearance or with symptom resolution.

The sample consisted of PBMCs or T cells enriched from blood (not recorded which). The receptor's source is a woman aged 45-60 years who had recovered from COVID-19. This chain joins TRBV6-5 and TRBJ1-2; perhaps TRBD1 as D (5 bases). The CDR3 sequence: CASSSPGTGYGYTF. The CDR3 region has the DNA TGTGCCAGCAGTTCCCCAGGGACTGGTTATGGCTACACCTTC.